The 4 T cell receptor beta chains reported below all come from one sample, sequenced in a study of regulatory dendritic cells for organ transplantation. Using immunoSEQ multiplex PCR, the repertoire was profiled, and TCRdb retains in-frame clones only, with some absent. The sample has some 11,000 clones; 74% are singletons. The antigens of these receptors remain unknown. CFSE-labeled sorted T cells met regulatory or mature dendritic cells for around five days. Specimen: naive CD4+ T cells from blood cultured with regulatory dendritic cells. The subset here: CD45RA+ naive T cells. These receptors were obtained from a human donor in good health.

The genes are TRBV5-1 and TRBJ2-3; D is perhaps TRBD1 (5 bases). Looked up from germline, CDR1 is SGHRS and CDR2 is YFSETQ. This CDR3 has 14 amino acids. With 0 bases removed from V and 2 bases from J, the gap between germline ends came to 7 bases. The CDR3 DNA reads TGCGCCAGCAGCTTGGAGGGGTCCACAGATACGCAGTATTTT. Translation gives CASSLEGSTDTQYF.

V usage is TRBV21-1 and J usage is TRBJ2-7; TRBD1, as called in the table, went unchecked against the DNA. TRBV21-1 represents a pseudogene. The CDR3 is made up of 16 amino acids. CDR3 in amino acids: CASSKELQGRCLEQYF. The CDR3 DNA is TGTGCCAGCAGCAAAGAACTTCAGGGCCGGTGCTTGGAGCAGTACTTC.

The CDR3 coding sequence is TGTGCCAGCAGCTTAATGGGACATAAGAACACTGAAGCTTTCTTT. Its translation is CASSLMGHKNTEAFF. The V gene is TRBV7-8, the J gene TRBJ1-1; D is perhaps TRBD1 (6 bases). Germline assignment: CDR1 SGHVS and CDR2 FQNEAQ. The CDR3 extends over 15 amino acids. Trimming took off 2 bases at V and 1 base at J, with 11 bases between the two ends.

The chain combines TRBV29-1 with TRBJ1-2; 7 nucleotides match TRBD1. The CDR3 loop spans 11 amino acids. Germline-derived CDR1 and CDR2 are SQVTM and ANQGSEA. Trimming removed 6 bases from V and 8 bases from J; junction bases left unmatched: 6. CDR3 sequence (DNA): TGCAGCGTCGTACAGGGGCAGGGCTACACCTTC. Translation gives CSVVQGQGYTF.